This T cell receptor (beta chain) was captured in a study of CD8 T cells in ankylosing spondylitis. General observations from the study: Clones linked with disease were CD8+ and fairly uncommon in the peripheral blood. Earlier reports found some motif variants in synovial fluid and blood in reactive arthritis. Significantly higher representation of disease-linked clones was reported for matched ankylosing spondylitis synovial fluid.

Of note for this clonotype: Its antigen is still unknown.

The V end was cut by 3 bases, the J end by 8 bases, with 17 bases between. The CDR3 is made up of 14 amino acids. Germline assignment: CDR1 GTSNPN and CDR2 SVGIG (reference sequence). TCRdb re-called the 5' RACE reads through MiXCR, storing one row per CDR3 protein. The repertoire holds around 300,000 distinct CDR3 sequences, with around a tenth as singletons. This receptor was obtained from a female donor with ankylosing spondylitis or in good health (not recorded which). The chain has TRBV30 and TRBJ2-1; tentatively, D is TRBD2 (7 bases). Source material: blood, either unsorted or a sorted T cell fraction (not recorded which). Here the CDR3 reads CAWRGWGGRDEQFF. The CDR3 coding sequence is TGTGCCTGGAGGGGGTGGGGGGGCCGTGATGAGCAGTTCTTC. Combining the CDR3 with reference TRBV30 and TRBJ2-1 gives the whole variable domain SQTIHQWPATLVQPVGSPLSLECTVEGTSNPNLYWYRQAAGRGLQLLFYSVGIGQISSEVPQNLSASRPQDRQFILSSKKLLLSDSGFYLCAWRGWGGRDEQFFGPGTRLTVL.